The 20 T cell receptor beta chains reported below all come from one sample, sequenced in a study of graft-versus-host responses after intestinal transplantation. What these receptors recognize is not known. The assay was immunoSEQ multiplex PCR, and TCRdb's table has in-frame clones only and misses some. Of some 140,000 clones in the sample, 90% to 95% were seen once. The material sequenced was unstimulated CD4+ T cells sorted from spleen or lymph node cells, taken before intestinal transplant. The receptors were gathered from a human donor who received an intestinal transplant.

The rearrangement links TRBV10-2 to TRBJ1-3, with D unresolved. Germline values: CDR1 WSHSY, CDR2 SAAADI. The CDR3 runs to 14 residues. Trimming stripped 7 bases from V and 3 bases from J, with 13 bases between. In DNA form, the CDR3 reads TGCGCCAGCAAATCCGGGAAGCTTGGAAACACCATATATTTT. Amino acids: CASKSGKLGNTIYF.

The V call is TRBV6-5, the J call TRBJ1-5; D might be TRBD1 (5 bases). CDR3 length: 15 amino acids. Trimming pared 6 bases from V and 0 bases from J, leaving 12 bases between. Germline-derived CDR1 and CDR2 are MNHEY and SVGAGI. The CDR3 loop reads CASSPGGYSNQPQHF. CDR3 coding DNA: TGTGCCAGCAGCCCCGGGGGATATAGCAATCAGCCCCAGCATTTT.

This clone has just one count. The chain employs TRBV14 and TRBJ1-2, with D perhaps matching TRBD1 (6 bases). Germline-derived CDR1 and CDR2 are SGHDN and FVKESK. This CDR3 is 13 amino acids long. V lost 1 base and J lost 10, with 13 bases in between. The CDR3, as DNA: TGTGCCAGCAGCCAAGGACAGCGGGGGGCCTACACCTTC. Amino acid sequence: CASSQGQRGAYTF.

V and J are TRBV20-1 and TRBJ2-1; D not certain. CDR3 size: 11 residues. CDR1 is DFQATT and CDR2 is SNEGSKA in the germline V gene (reference sequence). Trimming took off 2 bases at V and 5 bases at J, with 4 bases between the two ends. CDR3 residues: CSARWDNEQFF. The CDR3 nucleotides are TGCAGTGCTAGATGGGACAATGAGCAGTTCTTC.

The DNA of the CDR3 is TGCGCCAGCAGCCAAGAGTTCCCCCGGGTAACCACAGATACGCAGTATTTT. Its translation: CASSQEFPRVTTDTQYF. The chain joins TRBV4-1 to TRBJ2-3; D uncertain. Trimming left V 0 bases short and J 2 bases short, with 15 bases between. The CDR3 is 17 amino acids. Germline V CDR1 and CDR2: MGHRA, YSYEKL.

This chain links TRBV11-3 with TRBJ2-5; D remains unclear. Germline V gene lookup returns CDR1 SGHNT and CDR2 YENEEA. This CDR3 region has 13 residues. Trimming cost V 3 bases and J 3 bases, with 8 bases left between them. Here the CDR3 DNA reads TGTGCCAGCAGCTTGTGGAGTAAAGAGACCCAGTACTTC. This encodes CASSLWSKETQYF.

The chain employs TRBV4-2 and TRBJ2-2, with 8 positions matching TRBD1. Per germline, CDR1 LGHNA and CDR2 YNFKEQ. This CDR3 spans 15 amino acids. Trimming took 4 bases from V and 6 from J; bases not matched to a gene: 7. The CDR3 DNA follows: TGTGCCAGCAGCCGACAGGGGTTCGATTCCGGGGAGCTGTTTTTT. Amino acid sequence: CASSRQGFDSGELFF.

This clone was counted once. The rearrangement links TRBV9 to TRBJ2-1; D is ambiguous. Trimming shortened V by 0 bases and J by 13 bases, and 14 bases separated the two germline ends. The CDR3 runs 13 residues. Looked up from germline, CDR1 is SGDLS and CDR2 is YYNGEE. DNA for the CDR3: TGTGCCAGCAGCGTAGCGCATGTCGCGGACCAGTTCTTC. Its protein product is CASSVAHVADQFF.

This chain links TRBV18 with TRBJ1-2; D perhaps matches TRBD1 (5 bases). The V gene lost 2 bases and the J gene lost 1 base, with 11 bases spanning the gap. Germline assignment: CDR1 KGHSH and CDR2 LQKENI. The CDR3 consists of 15 residues. As DNA, the CDR3 is TGTGCCAGCTCACCAACAGGAGGCCTTAACTATGGCTACACCTTC. Its translation is CASSPTGGLNYGYTF.

V gene TRBV4-1 combines with J gene TRBJ1-6; TRBD1 matches 7 bases. Losses at the gene ends were 4 bases for V and 7 bases for J; bases not matched to a gene: 13. Germline V lookup: CDR1 MGHRA, CDR2 YSYEKL. The CDR3 is made up of 17 amino acids. The CDR3 protein is CASSRHPLGQSNSPLHF. In nucleotides, the CDR3 is TGCGCCAGCAGCCGGCACCCGCTGGGACAGTCCAATTCACCCCTCCACTTT.

Written as DNA, the CDR3 is TGCGCCAGCAGCTTGGGGGACAGGTTTCCTCGCCTCACAGATACGCAGTATTTT. It codes for CASSLGDRFPRLTDTQYF. This chain connects TRBV5-1 to TRBJ2-3, with 8 bases that match TRBD1. Losses at the gene ends were 0 bases for V and 2 bases for J; bases not matched to a gene: 11. The germline V gene has CDR1 SGHRS and CDR2 YFSETQ. The CDR3 is made up of 18 amino acids.

The chain recombines TRBV5-1 with TRBJ1-2; D is perhaps TRBD1 (6 bases). The germline gives CDR1 SGHRS, CDR2 YFSETQ. The length of the CDR3 is 14 residues. V was pared by 3 bases and J by 4 bases, with 13 bases between. In DNA, the CDR3 is TGCGCCAGCAGCTCCCAGGGGAGTAGCTATGGCTACACCTTC. Protein: CASSSQGSSYGYTF.

The CDR3 sequence: CASSQWGPYNEQFF. The CDR3 DNA follows: TGCGCCAGCAGCCAATGGGGGCCCTACAATGAGCAGTTCTTC. The V gene is TRBV4-1, the J gene TRBJ2-1; perhaps TRBD1 as D (6 bases). The CDR3 consists of 14 residues. In germline, CDR1 is MGHRA, CDR2 YSYEKL. V was clipped by 2 bases and J by 2 bases, with 7 bases between them.

This chain joins TRBV2 and TRBJ1-1; D uncertain. Trimming removed 8 bases from V and 0 bases from J, with 7 bases in between. This CDR3 is 12 amino acids long. Per the germline V gene, CDR1 is SNHLY and CDR2 is FYNNEI. CDR3 loop: CASAVMNTEAFF. In nucleotides, the CDR3 is TGTGCCAGCGCAGTCATGAACACTGAAGCTTTCTTT.

The chain is built from TRBV7-3 and TRBJ1-2, with 8 bases lining up with TRBD1. Looked up from germline, CDR1 is SGHTA and CDR2 is FQGTGA. V gave up 4 bases and J gave up 1 base; unmatched junction bases: 2. The CDR3 is 14 amino acids. CDR3 nucleotides: TGTGCCAGCAGCTCTACAGGGGGTAACTATGGCTACACCTTC. The encoded protein is CASSSTGGNYGYTF.

The chain employs TRBV9 and TRBJ2-7; 7 bases fit TRBD1. The germline V gene has CDR1 SGDLS and CDR2 YYNGEE. CDR3 length: 15 amino acids. Losses at the gene ends were 0 bases for V and 3 bases for J; bases not matched to a gene: 6. The CDR3 reads CASSVAPDRIYEQYF. In DNA, the CDR3 is TGTGCCAGCAGCGTAGCACCGGACAGGATCTACGAGCAGTACTTC.

The V call is TRBV6-6, the J call TRBJ1-2; 8 nucleotides agree with TRBD1. The CDR3 runs to 16 residues. Per the germline V gene, CDR1 is MNHNY and CDR2 is SVGAGI (reference sequence). V lost 1 base to trimming and J lost 9 bases; unmatched junction nucleotides: 13. For the CDR3, the DNA is TGTGCCAGCAGTTACTTATTGGGGTCAGGGGGCGTGAGCTACACCTTC. This gives the protein CASSYLLGSGGVSYTF.

V gene TRBV18 combines with J gene TRBJ1-4, with D possibly being TRBD1 (5 bases). Trimming cost V 3 bases and J 6 bases, with 11 bases left between them. The germline CDR1 and CDR2 sequences are KGHSH and LQKENI. The length of the CDR3 is 14 residues. Here the CDR3 reads CASSPGTAYEKLFF. In nucleotides, the CDR3 is TGTGCCAGCTCACCCGGGACTGCGTATGAAAAACTGTTTTTT. The whole variable domain, filled in from reference TRBV18 and TRBJ1-4, reads NAGVMQNPRHLVRRRGQEARLRCSPMKGHSHVYWYRQLPEEGLKFMVYLQKENIIDESGMPKERFSAEFPKEGPSILRIQQVVRGDSAAYFCASSPGTAYEKLFFGSGTQLSVL.

The genes are TRBV5-1 and TRBJ2-5; TRBD2 matches 10 bases. Germline lookup yields CDR1 SGHRS and CDR2 YFSETQ. V was clipped by 4 bases and J by 5 bases; unmatched bases: 2. The CDR3 is 13 residues long. CDR3 sequence: CASSEGLAETQYF. CDR3 coding DNA: TGCGCCAGCAGCGAGGGACTAGCGGAGACCCAGTACTTC.

The CDR3 loop is CASSQGLRDRGVGNTEAFF. Written as DNA, the CDR3 is TGCGCCAGCAGCCAAGGCCTCCGTGACAGGGGTGTAGGGAACACTGAAGCTTTCTTT. The chain combines TRBV4-1 with TRBJ1-1; 8 bases are a match to TRBD1. Germline CDR1 is MGHRA and CDR2 is YSYEKL. The CDR3 sequence is 19 residues long. V lost 1 base to trimming and J lost 1 base; unmatched junction nucleotides: 14.